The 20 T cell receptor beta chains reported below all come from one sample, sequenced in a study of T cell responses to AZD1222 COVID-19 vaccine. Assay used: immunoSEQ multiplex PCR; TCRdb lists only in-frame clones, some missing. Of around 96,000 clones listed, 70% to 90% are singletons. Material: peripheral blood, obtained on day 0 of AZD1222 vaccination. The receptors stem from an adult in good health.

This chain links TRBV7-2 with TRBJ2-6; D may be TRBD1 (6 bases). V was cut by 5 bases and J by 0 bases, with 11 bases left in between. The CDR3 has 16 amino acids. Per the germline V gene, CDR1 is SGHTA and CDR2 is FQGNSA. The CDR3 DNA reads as TGTGCCAGCAGCCAGGGGCGGTCCTCTGGGGCCAACGTCCTGACTTTC. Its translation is CASSQGRSSGANVLTF.

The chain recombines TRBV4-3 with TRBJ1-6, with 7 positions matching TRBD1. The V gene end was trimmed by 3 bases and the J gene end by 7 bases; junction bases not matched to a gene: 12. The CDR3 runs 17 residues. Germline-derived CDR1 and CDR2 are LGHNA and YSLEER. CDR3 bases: TGCGCCAGCAGCCAGTGGACAGGATCGAGTTTCAATTCACCCCTCCACTTT. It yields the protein CASSQWTGSSFNSPLHF.

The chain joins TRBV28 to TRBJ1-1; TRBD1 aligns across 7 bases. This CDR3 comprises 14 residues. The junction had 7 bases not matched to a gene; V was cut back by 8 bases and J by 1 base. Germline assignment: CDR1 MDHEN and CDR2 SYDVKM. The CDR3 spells CASWPGQTNTEAFF. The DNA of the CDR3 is TGTGCCAGCTGGCCGGGACAGACGAACACTGAAGCTTTCTTT.

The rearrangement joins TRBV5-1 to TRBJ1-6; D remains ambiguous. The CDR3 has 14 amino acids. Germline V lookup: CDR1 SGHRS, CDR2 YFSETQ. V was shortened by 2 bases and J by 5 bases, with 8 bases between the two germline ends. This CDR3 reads CASSLFGDNSPLHF. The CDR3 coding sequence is TGCGCCAGCAGCTTATTTGGAGATAATTCACCCCTCCACTTT.

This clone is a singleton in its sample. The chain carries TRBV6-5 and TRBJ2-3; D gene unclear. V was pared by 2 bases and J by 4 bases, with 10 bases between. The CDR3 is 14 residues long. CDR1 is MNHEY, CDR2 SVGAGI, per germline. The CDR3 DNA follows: TGTGCCAGCAGTTACACCGGACCGCCAGATACGCAGTATTTT. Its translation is CASSYTGPPDTQYF.

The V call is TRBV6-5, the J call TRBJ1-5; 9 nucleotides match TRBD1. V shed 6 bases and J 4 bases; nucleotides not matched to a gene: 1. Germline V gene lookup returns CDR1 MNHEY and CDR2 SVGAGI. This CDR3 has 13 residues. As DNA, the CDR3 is TGTGCCAGCAGGGGGACAGGGAATCAGCCCCAGCATTTT. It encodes CASRGTGNQPQHF.

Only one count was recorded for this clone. DNA of the CDR3: TGTGCCACCAGTGATTCCTTAGCGCCCGGGGAGCTGTTTTTT. This encodes CATSDSLAPGELFF. This chain joins TRBV24-1 and TRBJ2-2; possible D gene TRBD2, 5 bases. Trimming pared 2 bases from V and 6 bases from J, leaving 9 bases between. The CDR3 runs 14 residues. The germline V gene encodes CDR1 KGHDR and CDR2 SFDVKD.

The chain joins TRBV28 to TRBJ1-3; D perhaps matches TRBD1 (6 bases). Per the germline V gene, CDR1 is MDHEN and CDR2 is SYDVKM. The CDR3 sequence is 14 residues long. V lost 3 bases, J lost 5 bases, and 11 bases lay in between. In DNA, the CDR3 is TGTGCCAGCAGTTTTGGGGACACTCGAAACACCATATATTTT. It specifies CASSFGDTRNTIYF.

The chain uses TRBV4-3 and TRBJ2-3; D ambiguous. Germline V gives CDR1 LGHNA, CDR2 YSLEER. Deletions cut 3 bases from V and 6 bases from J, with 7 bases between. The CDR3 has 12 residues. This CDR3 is CASSHRGDTQYF. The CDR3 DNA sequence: TGCGCCAGCAGCCACCGTGGGGATACGCAGTATTTT.

The CDR3 sequence is CASSIAGGSFQPQHF. CDR3 in DNA: TGTGCCAGTAGTATAGCAGGGGGAAGTTTTCAGCCCCAGCATTTT. The V gene is TRBV19, the J gene TRBJ1-5; the match to TRBD1 covers 7 bases. Looked up from germline, CDR1 is LNHDA and CDR2 is SQIVND (reference sequence). V trimming: 1 base; J trimming: 6 bases; junction bases outside the gene matches: 6. This CDR3 is 15 amino acids long. Complete variable domain (other parts from reference TRBV19 and TRBJ1-5): DGGITQSPKYLFRKEGQNVTLSCEQNLNHDAMYWYRQDPGQGLRLIYYSQIVNDFQKGDIAEGYSVSREKKESFPLTVTSAQKNPTAFYLCASSIAGGSFQPQHFGDGTRLSIL.

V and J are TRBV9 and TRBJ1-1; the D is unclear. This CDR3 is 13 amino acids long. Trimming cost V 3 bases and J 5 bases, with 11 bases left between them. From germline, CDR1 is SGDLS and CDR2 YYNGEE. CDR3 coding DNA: TGTGCCAGCAGCGCAGTCACGGGGACTGAAGCTTTCTTT. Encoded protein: CASSAVTGTEAFF. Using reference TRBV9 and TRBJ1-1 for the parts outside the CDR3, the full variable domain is DSGVTQTPKHLITATGQRVTLRCSPRSGDLSVYWYQQSLDQGLQFLIQYYNGEERAKGNILERFSAQQFPDLHSELNLSSLELGDSALYFCASSAVTGTEAFFGQGTRLTVV.

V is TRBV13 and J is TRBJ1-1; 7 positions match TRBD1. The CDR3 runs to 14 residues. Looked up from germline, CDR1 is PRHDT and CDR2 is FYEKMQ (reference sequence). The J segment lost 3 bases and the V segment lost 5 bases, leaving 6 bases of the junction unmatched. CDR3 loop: CASSLMGQYTEAFF. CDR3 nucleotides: TGTGCCAGCAGCCTAATGGGACAGTACACTGAAGCTTTCTTT. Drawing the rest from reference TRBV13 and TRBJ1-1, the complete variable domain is AAGVIQSPRHLIKEKRETATLKCYPIPRHDTVYWYQQGPGQDPQFLISFYEKMQSDKGSIPDRFSAQQFSDYHSELNMSSLELGDSALYFCASSLMGQYTEAFFGQGTRLTVV.

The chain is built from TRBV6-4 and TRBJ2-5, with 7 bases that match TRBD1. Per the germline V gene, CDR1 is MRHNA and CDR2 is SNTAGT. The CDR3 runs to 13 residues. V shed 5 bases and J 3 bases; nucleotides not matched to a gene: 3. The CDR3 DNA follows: TGTGCCAGCAGTCCCGGGACAGAAGAGACCCAGTACTTC. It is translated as CASSPGTEETQYF.

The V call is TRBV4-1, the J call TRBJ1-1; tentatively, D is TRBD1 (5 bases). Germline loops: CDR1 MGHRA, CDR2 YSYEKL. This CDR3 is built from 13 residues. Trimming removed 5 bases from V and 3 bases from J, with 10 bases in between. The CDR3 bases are TGCGCCAGCAGCTTCGCGGGGGACACTGAAGCTTTCTTT. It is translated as CASSFAGDTEAFF.

CDR3 in DNA: TGTGCCAGCAGTTCCCGGGGACAGGGTCTTAACTATGGCTACACCTTC. It encodes CASSSRGQGLNYGYTF. This chain joins TRBV6-5 and TRBJ1-2; the match to TRBD1 covers 9 bases. V shed 4 bases, J shed 1 base, and the junction held 7 bases outside the gene matches. The CDR3 has 16 residues. Germline assignment: CDR1 MNHEY and CDR2 SVGAGI.

CDR3 region: CSASRGDKDSPLHF. The CDR3, as DNA: TGCAGTGCTAGTCGGGGGGACAAAGATTCACCCCTCCACTTT. The rearrangement uses TRBV20-1 and TRBJ1-6, with D possibly TRBD1 on 6 matching bases. V lost 3 bases and J 8 bases, leaving 14 bases between the germline ends. This CDR3 comprises 14 residues. The V gene's germline CDR1 is DFQATT and CDR2 SNEGSKA (reference sequence).

The CDR3 DNA reads TGTGCCAGCAGCCCACCGTATAGCGGGGGGGCCATTCATGGAGCGAATGAGCAGTTCTTC. This gives the protein CASSPPYSGGAIHGANEQFF. The chain recombines TRBV7-6 with TRBJ2-1; the match to TRBD2 covers 11 bases. The germline gives CDR1 SGHVS, CDR2 FNYEAQ. The V segment lost 5 bases and the J segment 7 bases; nucleotides outside the gene matches: 22. This CDR3 has 20 amino acids.

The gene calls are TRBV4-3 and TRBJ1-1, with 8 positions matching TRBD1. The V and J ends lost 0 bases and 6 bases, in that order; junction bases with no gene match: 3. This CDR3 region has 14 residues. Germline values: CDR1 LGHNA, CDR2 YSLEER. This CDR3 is CASSQETQGAEAFF. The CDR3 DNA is TGCGCCAGCAGCCAAGAAACACAGGGGGCTGAAGCTTTCTTT.

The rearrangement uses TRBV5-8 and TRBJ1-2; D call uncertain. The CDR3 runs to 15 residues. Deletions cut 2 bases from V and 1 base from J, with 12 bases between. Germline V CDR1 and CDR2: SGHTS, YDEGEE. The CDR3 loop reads CASSFRIAHNYGYTF. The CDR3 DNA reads TGTGCCAGCAGCTTTAGGATCGCCCATAACTATGGCTACACCTTC.

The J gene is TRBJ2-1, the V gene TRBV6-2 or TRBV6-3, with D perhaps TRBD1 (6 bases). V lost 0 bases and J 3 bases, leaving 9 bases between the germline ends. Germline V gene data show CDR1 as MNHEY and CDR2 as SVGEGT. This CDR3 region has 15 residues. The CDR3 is CASSYSGTNYNEQFF. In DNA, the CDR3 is TGTGCCAGCAGTTACTCAGGGACAAACTACAATGAGCAGTTCTTC.